Listed here are 12 T cell receptor beta chains from one sample, sequenced in a study of blood T cell repertoires in COVID-19. Repertoires were generated with immunoSEQ multiplex PCR, while TCRdb's copy carries only in-frame clones and drops some. The data hold 250,000 to 350,000 clones, with 75% to 90% observed a single time. What was sequenced was peripheral blood. The receptors shown here come from a man aged 18 to 29 with active or convalescent COVID-19.

CDR3 protein: CASFIEAEAFF. DNA of the CDR3: TGTGCCAGCTTCATAGAGGCTGAAGCTTTCTTT. The chain joins TRBV12-3 or TRBV12-4 to TRBJ1-1; D is uncertain. V lost 8 bases to trimming and J lost 6 bases, with 10 bases between them. This CDR3 region has 11 residues.

The chain couples TRBV5-1 to TRBJ2-1, with unresolved D. Germline V gene lookup returns CDR1 SGHRS and CDR2 YFSETQ. V was clipped by 0 bases and J by 9 bases, with 4 bases between them. The CDR3 covers 11 residues. CDR3 bases: TGCGCCAGCAGCTTGGGGGCTGAGCAGTTCTTC. Its protein is CASSLGAEQFF.

The chain joins TRBV10-2 to TRBJ2-2, with 16 bases that match TRBD2. This CDR3 has 18 residues. CDR1 WSHSY and CDR2 SAAADI come from the germline V gene. Trimming at V came to 6 bases and at J to 4 bases, leaving 8 bases not matched to a gene. CDR3 DNA: TGCGCCAGCAGGCCGGGACTAGCGGGAGGGCCGGGCACCGGGGAGCTGTTTTTT. Residues: CASRPGLAGGPGTGELFF.

This clone was seen just once. The gene calls are TRBV27 and TRBJ1-2, with D possibly TRBD1 on 6 matching bases. Trimming took 8 bases from V and 6 from J, leaving 19 bases between them. The CDR3 extends over 14 amino acids. From germline, CDR1 is MNHEY and CDR2 SMNVEV (reference sequence). CDR3 amino acids: CASGRTDRADGYTF. CDR3 coding DNA: TGTGCCAGCGGCCGGACGGACAGAGCGGATGGCTACACCTTC.

The gene calls are TRBV16 and TRBJ2-2; tentatively, D is TRBD1 (6 bases). The CDR3 extends over 14 amino acids. Germline V CDR1 and CDR2: KGHSY, FQNENV. Between the trimmed V and J ends, which lost 4 bases and 1 base, there was a span of 7 bases. Here the CDR3 reads CASSLGQNTGELFF. Here the CDR3 DNA reads TGTGCCAGCAGCCTGGGACAGAACACCGGGGAGCTGTTTTTT.

The CDR3 DNA reads TGTGCCAGCAGTCTCGCCCGAGGGACAGGGACCGCAGATACGCAGTATTTT. Translated, it gives CASSLARGTGTADTQYF. The chain carries TRBV28 and TRBJ2-3; 9 bases line up with TRBD1. The germline gives CDR1 MDHEN, CDR2 SYDVKM. CDR3 length equals 17 residues. The ends lost 5 bases at V and 4 bases at J; junction bases unmatched: 13.

The genes are TRBV10-1 and TRBJ2-1; 13 bases are shared with TRBD2. The CDR3 is made up of 15 amino acids. The V and J ends lost 3 bases and 7 bases, in that order; junction bases with no gene match: 3. CDR1 is WNHNN and CDR2 is SYGVQD in the germline V gene (reference sequence). The CDR3 here is CASSDQGLAGNEQFF. The CDR3 DNA is TGCGCCAGCAGTGATCAGGGACTAGCGGGAAATGAGCAGTTCTTC.

This clone was seen only once. This rearrangement joins TRBV7-8 to TRBJ2-6; tentatively, D is TRBD1 (5 bases). Per the germline V gene, CDR1 is SGHVS and CDR2 is FQNEAQ. The CDR3 length is 17 residues. Between the trimmed V and J ends, which lost 2 bases and 1 base, there was a span of 12 bases. The CDR3 reads CASSLTGVRSGANVLTF. The CDR3 region has the DNA TGTGCCAGCAGCTTAACAGGAGTAAGGTCTGGGGCCAACGTCCTGACTTTC.

The chain is built from TRBV28 and TRBJ2-7; D may be TRBD2 (7 bases). V was trimmed by 6 bases and J by 4 bases, leaving 19 bases between them. Germline lookup yields CDR1 MDHEN and CDR2 SYDVKM. The CDR3 runs 15 residues. The CDR3 DNA is TGTGCCAGCAGCGTAGGAGGGGGGGGGCTATACGAGCAGTACTTC. It yields the protein CASSVGGGGLYEQYF. Full variable domain (outside the CDR3, taken from reference TRBV28 and TRBJ2-7): DVKVTQSSRYLVKRTGEKVFLECVQDMDHENMFWYRQDPGLGLRLIYFSYDVKMKEKGDIPEGYSVSREKKERFSLILESASTNQTSMYLCASSVGGGGLYEQYFGPGTRLTVT.

The gene calls are TRBV6-5 and TRBJ1-5, with a tentative D call TRBD1 (5 bases). The CDR3 sequence is 15 residues long. V was cut by 4 bases and J by 5 bases, with 15 bases left in between. From germline, CDR1 is MNHEY and CDR2 SVGAGI. The DNA for the CDR3 is TGTGCCAGCAGTTTGGAGGGCCGGGGGGATCAGCCCCAGCATTTT. Protein product: CASSLEGRGDQPQHF.

Here the CDR3 reads CASGLLAGNQPQHF. The CDR3 DNA sequence: TGTGCCAGCGGTCTCCTGGCAGGCAATCAGCCCCAGCATTTT. V gene TRBV6-5 combines with J gene TRBJ1-5, with D unresolved. The CDR3 runs to 14 residues. The V end lost 8 bases, the J end lost 2 bases, and 13 bases lay between the germline ends. CDR1 MNHEY and CDR2 SVGAGI come from the germline V gene.

The gene calls are TRBV3-1 (or the pseudogene TRBV3-2) and TRBJ2-3; a possible D gene is TRBD2 (6 bases). Trimming removed 1 base from V and 0 bases from J, with 20 bases in between. Germline V CDR1 and CDR2: LGHDT, YNNKEL (reference sequence). This CDR3 spans 19 amino acids. The chain's CDR3 is CASSQGLANPFGSTDTQYF. Written as DNA, the CDR3 is TGTGCCAGCAGCCAAGGGCTAGCGAACCCCTTCGGGAGCACAGATACGCAGTATTTT.